One and the same sample provided the 23 T cell receptor beta chains below, sequenced in a study of spatial heterogeneity in lung cancer. TCRdb re-derived calls from the 5' RACE reads in MiXCR, one entry per CDR3 protein. Among 35,000 to 55,000 distinct CDR3 sequences listed, about an eighth were seen once. Time point described: blood at routine non-recurrence follow-up after resection. Sample: PBMCs, taken at follow-up. The receptors come from a male donor with early-stage non-small cell lung cancer.

This clonotype was found many times. The chain combines TRBV5-1 with TRBJ1-5; D unresolved. Germline V gene sequence: CDR1 SGHRS, CDR2 YFSETQ. The CDR3 has 15 residues. The V and J ends lost 0 bases and 0 bases respectively, with 7 bases between them. The CDR3 nucleotides read TGCGCCAGCAGCTTGGGACCGACTAGCAATCAGCCCCAGCATTTT. It codes for CASSLGPTSNQPQHF. The full variable domain, its missing parts supplied by reference TRBV5-1 and TRBJ1-5, is KAGVTQTPRYLIKTRGQQVTLSCSPISGHRSVSWYQQTPGQGLQFLFEYFSETQRNKGNFPGRFSGRQFSNSRSEMNVSTLELGDSALYLCASSLGPTSNQPQHFGDGTRLSIL.

This clonotype has more than one count but fewer than ten. The gene calls are TRBV28 and TRBJ1-2; a weak D match, TRBD1 (5 bases). In germline, CDR1 is MDHEN, CDR2 SYDVKM. The V and J ends lost 6 bases and 2 bases respectively, with 10 bases between them. The length of the CDR3 is 13 residues. The CDR3 spells CASRIGGNYGYTF. The CDR3 nucleotides read TGTGCCAGCAGGATCGGGGGAAACTATGGCTACACCTTC.

V gene TRBV4-3 combines with J gene TRBJ2-7; D not resolved. Trimming cost V 4 bases and J 9 bases, with 16 bases left between them. This CDR3 is 13 amino acids long. Germline V gives CDR1 LGHNA, CDR2 YSLEER. The CDR3 nucleotides read TGCGCCAGCAGCCCTTCAGCCGGGCAGCTGCAGTACTTC. Amino acids: CASSPSAGQLQYF.

This clonotype showed up many times. The chain employs TRBV29-1 and TRBJ2-1, with TRBD2 matching over 8 bases. Trimming removed 4 bases from V and 3 bases from J; junction bases left unmatched: 8. The CDR3 is 15 amino acids. CDR1 is SQVTM, CDR2 ANQGSEA, per germline. CDR3 amino acids: CSVVGRAFYYNEQFF. DNA for the CDR3: TGCAGCGTTGTCGGGAGGGCCTTTTACTACAATGAGCAGTTCTTC.

This clonotype has at least ten counts. Written as DNA, the CDR3 is TGTGCCAGCAGCCCACGAAGCAATCAGCCCCAGCATTTT. Translating gives CASSPRSNQPQHF. The chain is built from TRBV7-2 and TRBJ1-5; no definite D call. Germline V gene lookup returns CDR1 SGHTA and CDR2 FQGNSA. Trimming removed 5 bases from V and 1 base from J, with 6 bases in between. This CDR3 has 13 amino acids.

This clonotype was seen at least ten times. The rearrangement links TRBV12-3 or TRBV12-4 to TRBJ2-5, with D unresolved. The CDR3 covers 11 residues. Trimming cost V 3 bases and J 2 bases, with 1 base left between them. CDR3 in amino acids: CASSFQETQYF. The CDR3 DNA is TGTGCCAGCAGTTTTCAAGAGACCCAGTACTTC.

V and J are TRBV4-3 and TRBJ2-3; no clear D gene. V lost 1 base and J lost 3, with 8 bases in between. Germline V gene sequence: CDR1 LGHNA, CDR2 YSLEER. This CDR3 comprises 14 residues. The CDR3 loop is CASSQGVITDTQYF. CDR3 DNA sequence: TGCGCCAGCAGCCAAGGAGTAATAACAGATACGCAGTATTTT.

This clonotype was seen at least ten times. The genes are TRBV20-1 and TRBJ2-1, with D possibly TRBD1 on 6 matching bases. The V end lost 3 bases, the J end lost 2 bases, and 14 bases lay between the germline ends. The CDR3 length is 15 residues. In germline, CDR1 is DFQATT, CDR2 SNEGSKA (reference sequence). The CDR3 here is CSARWYGGPYNEQFF. CDR3 nucleotides: TGCAGTGCTAGGTGGTATGGGGGCCCCTACAATGAGCAGTTCTTC.

This clonotype showed up many times. V gene TRBV6-2 or TRBV6-3 combines with J gene TRBJ2-7, with D possibly being TRBD2 (6 bases). The CDR3 spans 14 residues. V lost 7 bases to trimming and J lost 3 bases, with 16 bases between them. CDR1 is MNHEY and CDR2 is SVGEGT in the germline V gene. CDR3 residues: CASTAAGLSYEQYF. The CDR3 DNA reads as TGTGCCAGCACCGCGGCGGGACTGAGCTACGAGCAGTACTTC.

This clonotype was counted many times. The junction does not match germline at one end; this may be a read error. J is TRBJ1-6 and V is TRBV18, with 7 bases identical to TRBD1. Germline values: CDR1 KGHSH, CDR2 LQKENI. This CDR3 contains 15 residues. CDR3 region: CASSPPGQDNLPLHF. The CDR3 region has the DNA TGTGCCAGCTCACCACCAGGACAGGATAATTTACCCCTCCACTTT. Variable domain in full (rest from reference TRBV18 and TRBJ1-6): NAGVMQNPRHLVRRRGQEARLRCSPMKGHSHVYWYRQLPEEGLKFMVYLQKENIIDESGMPKERFSAEFPKEGPSILRIQQVVRGDSAAYFCASSPPGQDNLPLHFGNGTRLTVT.

This clonotype appeared a few times. The chain is built from TRBV5-4 and TRBJ2-2, with 8 bases fitting TRBD1. The V segment lost 2 bases and the J segment 0 bases; nucleotides outside the gene matches: 3. The CDR3 extends over 16 amino acids. Looked up from germline, CDR1 is SGHNT and CDR2 is YYREEE (reference sequence). The CDR3 region has the DNA TGTGCCAGCAGCTTACTGACAGGGGCGAACACCGGGGAGCTGTTTTTT. Its translation: CASSLLTGANTGELFF.

This clonotype was seen ten or more times. The chain carries TRBV27 and TRBJ2-6; D not certain. This CDR3 contains 19 residues. V was trimmed by 0 bases and J by 0 bases, leaving 15 bases between them. CDR1 and CDR2 (germline): MNHEY, SMNVEV (reference sequence). Here the CDR3 DNA reads TGTGCCAGCAGTTTATCTAGTTATCCAGGCAGCTCTGGGGCCAACGTCCTGACTTTC. It specifies CASSLSSYPGSSGANVLTF.

V gene TRBV11-2 combines with J gene TRBJ2-1, with a possible D match to TRBD1 (6 bases). Trimming left V 5 bases short and J 4 bases short, with 12 bases between. Germline V CDR1 and CDR2: SGHAT, FQNNGV. This CDR3 has 14 amino acids. The CDR3 region has the DNA TGTGCCAGCAGCGGTTGGACAGCTTACAATGAGCAGTTCTTC. This translates into CASSGWTAYNEQFF.

This clonotype has at least ten counts. The chain carries TRBV25-1 and TRBJ1-4; the match to TRBD1 covers 11 bases. This CDR3 contains 14 residues. V lost 4 bases, J lost 7 bases, and 2 bases stayed unmatched. Germline V lookup: CDR1 MGHDK, CDR2 SYGVNS. DNA of the CDR3: TGTGCCAGCAGTGGGACAGGGGGCTTTGAAAAACTGTTTTTT. Its protein product is CASSGTGGFEKLFF. Full variable domain (outside the CDR3, taken from reference TRBV25-1 and TRBJ1-4): EADIYQTPRYLVIGTGKKITLECSQTMGHDKMYWYQQDPGMELHLIHYSYGVNSTEKGDLSSESTVSRIRTEHFPLTLESARPSHTSQYLCASSGTGGFEKLFFGSGTQLSVL.

This clonotype was counted between two and nine times. The rearrangement joins TRBV6-6 to TRBJ2-3; D unresolved. V shed 4 bases and J shed 1 base, with 6 bases lying between them. Germline V gene sequence: CDR1 MNHNY, CDR2 SVGAGI (reference sequence). This CDR3 is built from 13 residues. As DNA, the CDR3 is TGTGCCAGCAGTTTCCCACGCACAGATACGCAGTATTTT. Its translation is CASSFPRTDTQYF.

This clonotype has only a few counts. The V call is TRBV18, the J call TRBJ2-5, with 10 bases that match TRBD2. V shed 3 bases and J 5 bases; nucleotides not matched to a gene: 6. Per germline, CDR1 KGHSH and CDR2 LQKENI. The CDR3 extends over 15 amino acids. CDR3 DNA: TGTGCCAGCTCACCTAAGCTAGCGGGAGAGGAGACCCAGTACTTC. Protein sequence: CASSPKLAGEETQYF.

There are many counts of this clonotype. The gene calls are TRBV10-3 and TRBJ2-6; 9 nucleotides match TRBD1. Germline CDR1 reads ENHRY; CDR2 reads SYGVKD. The CDR3 has 15 amino acids. Germline trimming cut 9 bases from V and 4 bases from J; bases unmatched to any gene: 7. The CDR3, as DNA: TGTGCCATTTTTCCGGACAGGGGAGGGGCCAACGTCCTGACTTTC. Protein sequence: CAIFPDRGGANVLTF.

CDR3 loop: CAISRGGVSEKLFF. The CDR3 DNA follows: TGTGCCATCAGCCGGGGGGGCGTCAGTGAAAAACTGTTTTTT. This chain links TRBV10-3 with TRBJ1-4, with a tentative D call TRBD1 (6 bases). The V and J ends lost 6 bases and 7 bases respectively, with 15 bases between them. The CDR3 spans 14 residues. Germline loops: CDR1 ENHRY, CDR2 SYGVKD.

This clonotype has just a few counts. This rearrangement joins TRBV13 to TRBJ2-5; 12 nucleotides align to TRBD2. The germline CDR1 and CDR2 sequences are PRHDT and FYEKMQ (reference sequence). CDR3 length equals 16 residues. Trimming cost V 4 bases and J 3 bases; bases outside gene matches: 6. The CDR3: CASSWTSGVPKETQYF. DNA for the CDR3: TGTGCCAGCAGCTGGACTAGCGGGGTCCCCAAAGAGACCCAGTACTTC.

This clonotype was seen only a few times. The chain recombines TRBV20-1 with TRBJ1-1; weak D call: TRBD1 (6 bases). Between the trimmed V and J ends, which lost 2 bases and 5 bases, there was a span of 15 bases. This CDR3 region has 14 residues. CDR1 is DFQATT and CDR2 is SNEGSKA in the germline V gene (reference sequence). Written as DNA, the CDR3 is TGCAGTGCTAGATTTGGGGGGCTGAGAACTGAAGCTTTCTTT. Amino acid sequence: CSARFGGLRTEAFF.

This clonotype was counted at least ten times. DNA of the CDR3: TGTGCCAGCAGTCACCCGACAAGGGGCTTGGAGACCCAGTACTTC. Protein sequence: CASSHPTRGLETQYF. The chain is built from TRBV6-5 and TRBJ2-5; D might be TRBD1 (5 bases). Germline CDR1 MNHEY, CDR2 SVGAGI. The V end lost 5 bases, the J end lost 5 bases, and 18 bases lay between the germline ends. CDR3 length equals 15 residues.

This clonotype has ten or more counts. The chain employs TRBV20-1 and TRBJ1-2, with D possibly matching TRBD1 (6 bases). Looked up from germline, CDR1 is DFQATT and CDR2 is SNEGSKA (reference sequence). The germline V and J ends were trimmed by 1 base and 4 bases, with 13 bases remaining between them. The CDR3 covers 14 residues. The CDR3 nucleotides are TGCAGTGCTAGAGGACAGGCCACTTCCTATGGCTACACCTTC. Residues: CSARGQATSYGYTF.

This clonotype was counted a single time. The chain has TRBV6-2 or TRBV6-3 and TRBJ1-2; D not resolved. The CDR3 is 13 amino acids. Germline loops: CDR1 MNHEY, CDR2 SVGEGT. The V end lost 5 bases, the J end lost 2 bases, and 9 bases lay between the germline ends. The CDR3 sequence is CASSNEGNYGYTF. CDR3 DNA: TGTGCCAGCAGTAACGAGGGCAACTATGGCTACACCTTC.